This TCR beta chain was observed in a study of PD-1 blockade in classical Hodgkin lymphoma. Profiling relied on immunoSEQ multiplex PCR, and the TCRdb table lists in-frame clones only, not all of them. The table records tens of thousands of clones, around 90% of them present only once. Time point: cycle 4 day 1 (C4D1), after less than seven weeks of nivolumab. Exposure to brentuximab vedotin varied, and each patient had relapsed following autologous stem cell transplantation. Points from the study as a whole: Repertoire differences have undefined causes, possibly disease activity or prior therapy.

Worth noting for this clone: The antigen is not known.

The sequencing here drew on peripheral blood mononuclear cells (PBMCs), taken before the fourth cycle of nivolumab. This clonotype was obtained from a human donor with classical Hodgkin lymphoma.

Here the CDR3 DNA reads TGCGCCAGCAGCGTGACAGGGCCCCCCTACGAGCAGTACTTC. Protein sequence: CASSVTGPPYEQYF. V usage is TRBV5-1 and J usage is TRBJ2-7, with TRBD1 identical over 7 bases. The CDR3 is made up of 14 amino acids. The germline V gene has CDR1 SGHRS and CDR2 YFSETQ. The V and J ends lost 4 bases and 2 bases, in that order; junction bases with no gene match: 6.